A selection of T cell receptor beta chains follows, all from one sample in a study of control samples from healthy donors and cancer patients. Profiled with immunoSEQ multiplex PCR; TCRdb holds only in-frame clones, not every one. The sample carries 150,000 or so clones, roughly 89% recorded once. The sample consisted of blood. These receptors were collected from a man younger than 35 in good health. The CDR3 runs from the conserved cysteine through the conserved F or W. Each record gives: D gene, clone size, J gene, V gene, CDR3 protein, CDR3 DNA. A D gene is named only where the DNA matches it firmly. Part of the rows lack a size; the others show once, few, many or a class for expanded clones.

-,-,TRBJ2-7,TRBV12-3/TRBV12-4,CASSLRSSYEQYF,TGTGCCAGCAGCCTCAGGAGCTCCTACGAGCAGTACTTC
-,once,TRBJ1-2,TRBV6-5,CASSYSNMNNYGYTF,TGTGCCAGCAGTTACTCGAATATGAACAACTATGGCTACACCTTC
-,-,TRBJ1-2,TRBV6-1,CASSERERGNYGYTF,TGTGCCAGCAGTGAAAGGGAAAGGGGTAACTATGGCTACACCTTC
-,-,TRBJ2-4,TRBV6-1,CASSEAADGGNIQYF,TGTGCCAGCAGTGAAGCGGCTGACGGGGGAAACATTCAGTACTTC
-,-,TRBJ2-6,TRBV20-1,CSASPPGVSGANVLTF,TGCAGTGCTAGTCCCCCGGGGGTCTCTGGGGCCAACGTCCTGACTTTC
-,-,TRBJ2-7,TRBV2,CASSGPRVTSYEQYF,TGTGCCAGCAGTGGCCCCCGGGTTACATCCTACGAGCAGTACTTC
TRBD1,once,TRBJ1-4,TRBV19,CASHQTGRNEKLFF,TGTGCCAGTCACCAGACAGGGCGAAATGAAAAACTGTTTTTT
-,once,TRBJ1-1,TRBV29-1,CSVESGGQGTFF,TGCAGCGTTGAATCTGGGGGCCAGGGGACTTTCTTT
-,-,TRBJ1-2,TRBV13,CASRQKTDSKAVYGYTF,TGTGCCAGCAGACAGAAAACGGACAGCAAAGCTGTATATGGCTACACCTTC
TRBD1,-,TRBJ1-1,TRBV5-1,CASSLVAGQVMPEAFF,TGCGCCAGCAGCTTGGTTGCGGGACAGGTAATGCCTGAAGCTTTCTTT
-,-,TRBJ2-5,TRBV7-2,CASTPQETQYF,TGTGCCAGCACCCCCCAAGAGACCCAGTACTTC
TRBD1,once,TRBJ2-1,TRBV18,CASSYDRGDEQFF,TGTGCCAGCTCATACGACAGGGGGGATGAGCAGTTCTTC
-,-,TRBJ2-5,TRBV7-9,CASSSISGVTQYF,TGTGCCAGCAGCTCAATAAGTGGGGTGACCCAGTACTTC
-,-,TRBJ1-4,TRBV24-1,CATSDPDRKLFF,TGTGCCACCAGTGATCCAGACAGGAAACTGTTTTTT
-,-,TRBJ2-2,TRBV4-3,CASSHGEWGVGTGELFF,TGCGCCAGCAGCCATGGCGAGTGGGGGGTTGGGACCGGGGAGCTGTTTTTT
-,-,TRBJ1-1,TRBV28,CASSFMLGGSGAFF,TGTGCCAGCAGCTTTATGCTGGGAGGAAGTGGAGCTTTCTTT
TRBD2,-,TRBJ2-5,TRBV7-3,CASSPAGGSGETQYF,TGTGCCAGCAGCCCTGCGGGAGGGAGCGGAGAGACCCAGTACTTC
TRBD1,-,TRBJ2-3,TRBV25-1,CASSDTGAADTQYF,TGTGCCAGCAGTGATACAGGGGCCGCTGATACGCAGTATTTT
-,-,TRBJ1-2,TRBV10-3,CAISEFSGVQDYGYTF,TGTGCCATCAGTGAGTTTTCAGGAGTACAGGACTATGGCTACACCTTC
-,once,TRBJ1-1,TRBV6-2/TRBV6-3,CASSFARNTEAFF,TGTGCCAGCAGCTTCGCGCGGAACACTGAAGCTTTCTTT
-,once,TRBJ1-1,TRBV27,CASRTRNTEAFF,TGTGCCAGCCGGACCCGCAACACTGAAGCTTTCTTT
-,-,TRBJ1-2,TRBV30,CAWSVGVGSYGYTF,TGTGCCTGGAGTGTGGGAGTCGGGAGCTATGGCTACACCTTC
-,-,TRBJ2-7,TRBV9,CASSPGGIPYEQYF,TGTGCCAGCAGCCCCGGAGGGATCCCCTACGAGCAGTACTTC
TRBD1,-,TRBJ2-5,TRBV7-6,CASTLEGTGYETQYF,TGTGCCAGCACCCTTGAAGGGACAGGGTACGAGACCCAGTACTTC
TRBD1,-,TRBJ2-3,TRBV7-6,CASSQRDRGVLDTQYF,TGTGCCAGCAGCCAAAGGGACAGGGGGGTCCTAGATACGCAGTATTTT
-,-,TRBJ1-2,TRBV30,CAWSVRRGRGYTF,TGTGCCTGGAGTGTACGTCGGGGGAGGGGCTACACCTTC
TRBD1,-,TRBJ1-1,TRBV11-2,CASSLRGRDKWNTEAFF,TGTGCCAGCAGCTTAAGGGGGCGCGACAAATGGAACACTGAAGCTTTCTTT
-,-,TRBJ2-7,TRBV13,CASSPDRYEQYF,TGTGCCAGCAGCCCAGACAGATACGAGCAGTACTTC
TRBD2,once,TRBJ2-7,TRBV27,CASSSGGGFEQYF,TGTGCCAGCAGTTCCGGGGGAGGGTTTGAGCAGTACTTC
-,-,TRBJ1-6,TRBV7-6,CASSLTPENSPLHF,TGTGCCAGCAGCTTAACCCCGGAGAATTCACCCCTCCACTTT
TRBD1,-,TRBJ2-7,TRBV6-1,CASSEPAGQGGYEQYF,TGTGCCAGCAGTGAACCAGCAGGACAGGGGGGCTACGAGCAGTACTTC
-,few,TRBJ1-3,TRBV19,CASVQNSGNTIYF,TGTGCCAGTGTGCAGAACTCTGGAAACACCATATATTTT